The following is a TCR beta chain sequence with its context. Trimming removed 5 bases from V and 0 bases from J, with 8 bases in between. This CDR3 region has 14 residues. Germline V lookup: CDR1 SGHAT, CDR2 FQNNGV. Per the original data handling: Amplified reference gene primers provided the basis for estimating nucleated cell counts. Sequenced by immunoSEQ multiplex PCR; TCRdb stores in-frame clones only, minus some. For V, J and clone size, that table is used; D and trimming come from the DNA. The sample lists 100,000 to 150,000 clones, approximately 81% seen once, with 5.5% to 7.5% in the top ten. The sample belongs to a study of blood T cell repertoires in COVID-19. Across the whole study: Samples taken during acute and convalescent COVID-19 were collected in the United States, Italy and Spain.

Seattle patient enrollment occurred during active infection, with longitudinal follow-up thereafter. The sample taken for sequencing was peripheral blood. This TCR derives from a man older than 75 with COVID-19, enrolled during active disease. The chain uses TRBV11-2 and TRBJ2-1; a weak D match, TRBD1 (6 bases). CDR3 sequence: CASSNRVSYNEQFF. The CDR3 DNA reads TGTGCCAGCAGCAACAGGGTCTCCTACAATGAGCAGTTCTTC.